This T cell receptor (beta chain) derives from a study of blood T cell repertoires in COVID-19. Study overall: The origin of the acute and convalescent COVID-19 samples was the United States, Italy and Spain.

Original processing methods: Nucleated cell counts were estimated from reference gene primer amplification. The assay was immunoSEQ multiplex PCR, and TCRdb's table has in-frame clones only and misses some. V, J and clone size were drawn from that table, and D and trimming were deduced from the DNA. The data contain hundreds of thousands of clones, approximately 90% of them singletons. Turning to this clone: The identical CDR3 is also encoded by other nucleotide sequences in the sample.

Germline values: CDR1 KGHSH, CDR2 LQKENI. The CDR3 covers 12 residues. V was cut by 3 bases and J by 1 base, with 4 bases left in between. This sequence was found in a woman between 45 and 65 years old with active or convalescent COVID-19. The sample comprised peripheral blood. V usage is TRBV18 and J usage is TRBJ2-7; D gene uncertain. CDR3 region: CASSPGSYEQYF. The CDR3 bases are TGTGCCAGCTCACCCGGGTCCTACGAGCAGTACTTC.